These 2 T cell receptor beta chains share one sample of origin, sequenced in a study of siplizumab effects on memory and regulatory T cells (dated by TCRdb to the late 2010s). Library construction relied on the immunoSEQ multiplex PCR assay. Entries here come from immuneACCESS through TCRdb and include only in-frame sequences with V and J called. Some clones fail to appear in such tables; in the studies checked, an unresolved V gene covers under half of the shortfall, and the cause of the remainder is unknown. The sample yields 9,300 or so clones; roughly three quarters were counted once. The top ten clones comprise roughly two thirds of the sample. Sequencing used effector memory CD8+ T cells sorted from blood. Interpreted using the paper, the cell subset or site label stands for: unstimulated CD8+ effector memory T cells. The receptors were sampled from a human donor in good health.

By sample fraction, this clone is medium-sized. This chain joins TRBV4-1 and TRBJ2-2, with a possible D match to TRBD1 (5 bases). CDR1 is MGHRA, CDR2 YSYEKL, per germline. The CDR3 runs 17 residues. V lost 0 bases, J lost 7 bases, and 18 bases lay in between. CDR3 nucleotides: TGCGCCAGCAGCCAAGAGGGGCGTCAGGCGATGGGCGGGGAGCTGTTTTTT. This gives the protein CASSQEGRQAMGGELFF.

The chain is built from TRBV11-2 and TRBJ2-7; no clear D gene. The CDR3 contains 16 residues. Germline CDR1 SGHAT, CDR2 FQNNGV. V lost 4 bases and J 2 bases, leaving 18 bases between the germline ends. CDR3 bases: TGTGCCAGCAGCTCTTCTGTTGGGCAGAAGGCCTACGAGCAGTACTTC. Residues: CASSSSVGQKAYEQYF.